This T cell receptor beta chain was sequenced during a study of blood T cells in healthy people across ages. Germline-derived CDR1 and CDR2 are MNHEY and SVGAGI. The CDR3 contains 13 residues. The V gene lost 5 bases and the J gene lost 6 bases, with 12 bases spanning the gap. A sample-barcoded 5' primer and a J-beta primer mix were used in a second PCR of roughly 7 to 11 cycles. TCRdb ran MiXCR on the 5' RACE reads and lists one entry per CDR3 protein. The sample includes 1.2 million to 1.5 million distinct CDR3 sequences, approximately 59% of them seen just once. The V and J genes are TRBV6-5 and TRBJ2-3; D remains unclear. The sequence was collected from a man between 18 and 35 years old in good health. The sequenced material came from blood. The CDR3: CASSVRSDDTQYF. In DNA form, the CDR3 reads TGTGCCAGCAGTGTGCGCTCCGACGATACGCAGTATTTT.